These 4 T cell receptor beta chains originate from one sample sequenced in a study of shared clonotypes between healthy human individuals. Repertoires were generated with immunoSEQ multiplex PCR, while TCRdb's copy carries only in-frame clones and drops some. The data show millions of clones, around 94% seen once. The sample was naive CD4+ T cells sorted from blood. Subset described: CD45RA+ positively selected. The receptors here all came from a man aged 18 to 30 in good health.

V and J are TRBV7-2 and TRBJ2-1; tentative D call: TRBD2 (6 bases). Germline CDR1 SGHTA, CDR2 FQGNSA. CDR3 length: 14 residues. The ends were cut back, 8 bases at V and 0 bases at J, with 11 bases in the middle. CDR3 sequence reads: CASLGGGSYNEQFF. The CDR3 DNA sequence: TGTGCCAGCCTCGGGGGAGGCTCCTACAATGAGCAGTTCTTC. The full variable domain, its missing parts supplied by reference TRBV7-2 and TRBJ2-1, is GAGVSQSPSNKVTEKGKDVELRCDPISGHTALYWYRQSLGQGLEFLIYFQGNSAPDKSGLPSDRFSAERTGGSVSTLTIQRTQQEDSAVYLCASLGGGSYNEQFFGPGTRLTVL.

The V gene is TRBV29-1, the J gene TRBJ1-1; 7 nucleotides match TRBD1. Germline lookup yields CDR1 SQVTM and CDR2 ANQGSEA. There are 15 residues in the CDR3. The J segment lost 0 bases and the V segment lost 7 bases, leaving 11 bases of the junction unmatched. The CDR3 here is CSARLGQLVNTEAFF. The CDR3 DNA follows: TGCAGCGCTAGGTTGGGACAGTTGGTGAACACTGAAGCTTTCTTT.

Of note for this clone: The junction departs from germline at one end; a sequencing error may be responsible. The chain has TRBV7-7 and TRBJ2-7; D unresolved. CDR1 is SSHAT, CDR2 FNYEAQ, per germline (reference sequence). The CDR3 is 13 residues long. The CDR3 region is CASSTGLGNEQYF. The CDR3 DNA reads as TGTGCTAGCAGCACGGGCCTAGGGAACGAGCAGTACTTC.

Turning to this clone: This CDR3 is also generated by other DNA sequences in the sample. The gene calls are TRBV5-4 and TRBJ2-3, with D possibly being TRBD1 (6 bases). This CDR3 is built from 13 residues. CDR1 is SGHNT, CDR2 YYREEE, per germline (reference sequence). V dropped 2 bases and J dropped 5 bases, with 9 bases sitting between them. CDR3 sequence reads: CASSFSGEDTQYF. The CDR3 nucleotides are TGTGCCAGCAGCTTTTCAGGGGAAGATACGCAGTATTTT.